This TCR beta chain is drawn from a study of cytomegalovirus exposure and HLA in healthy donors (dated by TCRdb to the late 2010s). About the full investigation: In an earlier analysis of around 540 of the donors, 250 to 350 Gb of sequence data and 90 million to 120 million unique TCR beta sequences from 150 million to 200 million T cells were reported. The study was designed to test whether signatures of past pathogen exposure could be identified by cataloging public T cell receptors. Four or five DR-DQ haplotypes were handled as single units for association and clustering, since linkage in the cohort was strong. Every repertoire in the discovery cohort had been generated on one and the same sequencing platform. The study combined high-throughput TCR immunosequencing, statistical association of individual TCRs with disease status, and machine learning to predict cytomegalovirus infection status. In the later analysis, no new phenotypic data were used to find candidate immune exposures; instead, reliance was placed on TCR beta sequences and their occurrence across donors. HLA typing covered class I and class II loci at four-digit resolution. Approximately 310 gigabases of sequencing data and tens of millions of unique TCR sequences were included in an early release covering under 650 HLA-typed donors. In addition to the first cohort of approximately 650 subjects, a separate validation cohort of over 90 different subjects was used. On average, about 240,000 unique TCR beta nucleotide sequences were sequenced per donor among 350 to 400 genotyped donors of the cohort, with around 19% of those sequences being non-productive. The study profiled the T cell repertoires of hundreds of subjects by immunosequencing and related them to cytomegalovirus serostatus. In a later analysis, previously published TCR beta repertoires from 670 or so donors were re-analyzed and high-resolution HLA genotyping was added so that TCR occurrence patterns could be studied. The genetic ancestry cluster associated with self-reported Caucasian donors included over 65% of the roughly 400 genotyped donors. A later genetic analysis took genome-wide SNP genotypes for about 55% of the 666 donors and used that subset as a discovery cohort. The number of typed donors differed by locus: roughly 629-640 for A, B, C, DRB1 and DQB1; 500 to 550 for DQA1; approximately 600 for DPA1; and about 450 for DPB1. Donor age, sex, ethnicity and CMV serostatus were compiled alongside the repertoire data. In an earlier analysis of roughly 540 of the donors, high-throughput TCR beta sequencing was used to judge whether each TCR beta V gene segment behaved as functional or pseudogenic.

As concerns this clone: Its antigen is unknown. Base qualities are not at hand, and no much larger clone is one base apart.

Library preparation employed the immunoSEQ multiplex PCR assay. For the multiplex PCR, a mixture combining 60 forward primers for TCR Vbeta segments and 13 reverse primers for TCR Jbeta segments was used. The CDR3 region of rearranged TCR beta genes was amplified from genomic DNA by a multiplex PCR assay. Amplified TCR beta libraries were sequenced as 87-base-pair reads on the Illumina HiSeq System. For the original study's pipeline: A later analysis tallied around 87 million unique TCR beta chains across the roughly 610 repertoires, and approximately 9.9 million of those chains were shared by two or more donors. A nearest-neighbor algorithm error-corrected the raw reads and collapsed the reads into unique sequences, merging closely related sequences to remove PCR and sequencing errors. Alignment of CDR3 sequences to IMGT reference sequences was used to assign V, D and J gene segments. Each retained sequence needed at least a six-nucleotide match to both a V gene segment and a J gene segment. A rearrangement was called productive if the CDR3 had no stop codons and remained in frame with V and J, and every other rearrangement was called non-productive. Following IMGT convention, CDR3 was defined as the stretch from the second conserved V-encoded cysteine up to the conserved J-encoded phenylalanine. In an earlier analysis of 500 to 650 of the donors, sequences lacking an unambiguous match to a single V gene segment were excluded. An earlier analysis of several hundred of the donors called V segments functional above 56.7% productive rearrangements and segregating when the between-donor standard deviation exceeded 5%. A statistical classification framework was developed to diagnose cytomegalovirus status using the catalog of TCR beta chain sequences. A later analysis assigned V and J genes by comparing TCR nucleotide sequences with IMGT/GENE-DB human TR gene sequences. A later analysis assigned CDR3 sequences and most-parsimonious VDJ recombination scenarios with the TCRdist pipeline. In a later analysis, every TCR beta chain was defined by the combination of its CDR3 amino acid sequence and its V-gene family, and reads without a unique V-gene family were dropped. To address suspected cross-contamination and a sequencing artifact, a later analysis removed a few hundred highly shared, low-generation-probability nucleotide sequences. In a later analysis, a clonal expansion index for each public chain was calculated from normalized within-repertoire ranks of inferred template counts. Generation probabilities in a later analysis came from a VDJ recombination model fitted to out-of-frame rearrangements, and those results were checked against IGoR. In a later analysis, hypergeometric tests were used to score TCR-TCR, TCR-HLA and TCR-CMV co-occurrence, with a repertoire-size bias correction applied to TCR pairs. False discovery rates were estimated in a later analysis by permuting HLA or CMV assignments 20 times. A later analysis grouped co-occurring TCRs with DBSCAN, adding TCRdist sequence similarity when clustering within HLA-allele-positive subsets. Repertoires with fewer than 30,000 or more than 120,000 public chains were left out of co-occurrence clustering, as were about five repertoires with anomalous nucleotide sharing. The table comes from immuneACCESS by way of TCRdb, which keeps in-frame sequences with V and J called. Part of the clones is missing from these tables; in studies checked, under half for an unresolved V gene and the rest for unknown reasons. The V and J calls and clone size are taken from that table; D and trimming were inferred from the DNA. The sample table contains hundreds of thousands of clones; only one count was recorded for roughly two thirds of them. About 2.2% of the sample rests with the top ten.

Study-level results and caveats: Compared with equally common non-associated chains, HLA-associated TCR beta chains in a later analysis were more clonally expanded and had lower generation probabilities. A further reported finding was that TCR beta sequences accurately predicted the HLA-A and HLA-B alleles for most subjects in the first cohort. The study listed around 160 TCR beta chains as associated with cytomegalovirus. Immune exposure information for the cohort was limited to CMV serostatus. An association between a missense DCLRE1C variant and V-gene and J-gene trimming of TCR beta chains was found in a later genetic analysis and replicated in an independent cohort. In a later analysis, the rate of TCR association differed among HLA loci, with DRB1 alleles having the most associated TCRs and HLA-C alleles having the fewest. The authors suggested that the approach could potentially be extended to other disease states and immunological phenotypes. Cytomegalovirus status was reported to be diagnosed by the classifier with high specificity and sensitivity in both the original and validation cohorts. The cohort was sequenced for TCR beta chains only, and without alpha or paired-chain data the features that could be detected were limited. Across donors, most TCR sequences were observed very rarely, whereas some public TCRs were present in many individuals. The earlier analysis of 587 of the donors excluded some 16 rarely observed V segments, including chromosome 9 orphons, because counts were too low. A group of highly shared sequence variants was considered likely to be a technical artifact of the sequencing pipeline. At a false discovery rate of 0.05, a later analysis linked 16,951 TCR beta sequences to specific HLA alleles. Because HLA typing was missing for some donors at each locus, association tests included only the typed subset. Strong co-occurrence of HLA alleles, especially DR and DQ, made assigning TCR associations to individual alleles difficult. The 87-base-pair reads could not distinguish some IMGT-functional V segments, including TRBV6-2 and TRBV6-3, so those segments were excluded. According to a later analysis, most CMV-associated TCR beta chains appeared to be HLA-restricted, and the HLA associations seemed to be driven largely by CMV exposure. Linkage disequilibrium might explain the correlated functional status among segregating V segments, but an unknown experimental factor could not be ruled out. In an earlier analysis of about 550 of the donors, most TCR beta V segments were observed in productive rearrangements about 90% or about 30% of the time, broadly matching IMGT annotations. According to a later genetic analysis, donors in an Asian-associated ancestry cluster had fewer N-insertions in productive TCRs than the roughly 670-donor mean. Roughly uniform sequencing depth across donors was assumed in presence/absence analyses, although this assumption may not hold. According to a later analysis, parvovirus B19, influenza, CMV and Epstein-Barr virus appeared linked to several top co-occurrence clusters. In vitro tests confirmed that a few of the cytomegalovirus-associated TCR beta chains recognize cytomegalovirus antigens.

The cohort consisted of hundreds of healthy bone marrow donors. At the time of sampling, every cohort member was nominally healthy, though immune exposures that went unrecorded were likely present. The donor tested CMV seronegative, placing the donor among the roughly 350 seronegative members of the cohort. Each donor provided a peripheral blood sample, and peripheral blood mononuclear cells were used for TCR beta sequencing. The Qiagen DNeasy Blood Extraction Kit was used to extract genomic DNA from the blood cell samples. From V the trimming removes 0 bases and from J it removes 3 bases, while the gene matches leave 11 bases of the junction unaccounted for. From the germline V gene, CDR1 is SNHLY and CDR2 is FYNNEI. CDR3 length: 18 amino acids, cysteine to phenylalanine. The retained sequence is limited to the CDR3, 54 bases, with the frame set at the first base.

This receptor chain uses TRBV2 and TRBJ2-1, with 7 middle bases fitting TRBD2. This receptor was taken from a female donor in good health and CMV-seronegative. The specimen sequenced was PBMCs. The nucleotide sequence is TGTGCCAGCAGTGAAGCGCTTTTCGGGACTATACGCTACAATGAGCAGTTCTTC. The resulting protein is CASSEALFGTIRYNEQFF.